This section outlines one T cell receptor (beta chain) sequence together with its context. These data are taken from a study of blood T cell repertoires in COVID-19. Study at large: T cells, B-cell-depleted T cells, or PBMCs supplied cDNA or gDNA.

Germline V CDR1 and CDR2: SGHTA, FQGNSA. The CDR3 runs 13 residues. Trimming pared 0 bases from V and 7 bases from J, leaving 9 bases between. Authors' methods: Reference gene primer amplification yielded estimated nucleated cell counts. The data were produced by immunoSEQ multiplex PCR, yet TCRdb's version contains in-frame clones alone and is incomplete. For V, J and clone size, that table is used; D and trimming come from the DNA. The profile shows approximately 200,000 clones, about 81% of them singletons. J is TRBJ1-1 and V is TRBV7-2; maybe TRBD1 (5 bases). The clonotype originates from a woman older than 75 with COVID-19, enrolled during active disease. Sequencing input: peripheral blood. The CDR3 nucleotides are TGTGCCAGCAGCTTAGCGCGGGACGGTGAAGCTTTCTTT. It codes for CASSLARDGEAFF.